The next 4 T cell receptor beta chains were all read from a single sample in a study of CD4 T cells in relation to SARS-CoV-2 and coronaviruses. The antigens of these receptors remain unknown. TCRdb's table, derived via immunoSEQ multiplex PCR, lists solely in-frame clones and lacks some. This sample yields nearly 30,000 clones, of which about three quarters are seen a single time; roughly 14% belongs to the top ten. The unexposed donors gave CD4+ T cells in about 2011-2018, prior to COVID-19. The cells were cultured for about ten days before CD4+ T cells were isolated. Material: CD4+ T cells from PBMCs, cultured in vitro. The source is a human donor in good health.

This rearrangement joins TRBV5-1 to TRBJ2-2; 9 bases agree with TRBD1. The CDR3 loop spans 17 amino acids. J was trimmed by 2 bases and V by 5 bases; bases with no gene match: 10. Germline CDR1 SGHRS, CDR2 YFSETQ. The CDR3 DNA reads TGCGCCAGCAGTCCAGGGACAGGGAGCGGAAACACCGGGGAGCTGTTTTTT. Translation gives CASSPGTGSGNTGELFF.

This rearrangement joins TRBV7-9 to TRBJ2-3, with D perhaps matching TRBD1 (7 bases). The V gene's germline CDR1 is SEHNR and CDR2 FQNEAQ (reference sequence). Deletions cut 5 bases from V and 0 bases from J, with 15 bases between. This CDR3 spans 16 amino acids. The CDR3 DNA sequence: TGTGCCAGCAGCGTAACAGGGGACTCTAGCACAGATACGCAGTATTTT. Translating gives CASSVTGDSSTDTQYF.

CDR3 sequence reads: CASSFGGSNTGELFF. In DNA, the CDR3 is TGCGCCAGCAGCTTCGGAGGATCGAACACCGGGGAGCTGTTTTTT. V and J are TRBV5-1 and TRBJ2-2; TRBD2 might be the D (5 bases). The CDR3 is 15 residues long. V gave up 2 bases and J gave up 0 bases, with 8 bases separating them. In germline, CDR1 is SGHRS, CDR2 YFSETQ.

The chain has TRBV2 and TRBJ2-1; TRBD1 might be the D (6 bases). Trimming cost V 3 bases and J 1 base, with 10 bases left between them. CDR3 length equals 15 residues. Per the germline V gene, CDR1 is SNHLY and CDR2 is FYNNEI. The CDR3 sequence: CASSDRGKSYNEQFF. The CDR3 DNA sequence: TGTGCCAGCAGTGACAGGGGCAAGTCCTACAATGAGCAGTTCTTC.